This T cell receptor (beta chain) was retrieved from a study of beta chain features in type 1 diabetes. At the level of the study: The study found patients and healthy donors alike in age, gender and cell yields.

In this sample, this clone turned up a few times. No antigen is known for it. General observations from the study: The study found moderately but significantly shorter TCRB CDR3s in all four CD4+ subsets of Type 1 diabetes patients. Patients and controls would be equally affected if PCR favored shorter templates.

Expressed TCRB transcripts were sequenced after all isolated RNA was converted to cDNA. Repertoires were generated with immunoSEQ multiplex PCR, while TCRdb's copy carries only in-frame clones and drops some. Of fewer than 200,000 clones listed, 9% to 12% were seen once; the top ten hold 0.45% to 0.5%. This clonotype originated in a man aged 25-45 years with type 1 diabetes. Source material: central memory CD4+ T cells from blood.

In DNA, the CDR3 is TGTGCCAGCAGCGTAGCAGGGCGGAACACCGGGGAGCTGTTTTTT. This sequence encodes CASSVAGRNTGELFF. The chain links TRBV9 to TRBJ2-2, with a possible D match to TRBD1 (5 bases). V lost 0 bases to trimming and J lost 1 base, with 7 bases between them. CDR3 size: 15 residues. CDR1 is SGDLS, CDR2 YYNGEE, per germline.